The 20 T cell receptor beta chains listed next were all sequenced from one sample in a study of T cell repertoires in cytomegalovirus infection (dated by TCRdb to about 2019). The data were produced on an Illumina HiSeq 1500. The public reads were quality trimmed at Q25 with fastp and then assembled into clones with MiXCR by TCRdb, keeping productive beta chains. Rows with a matching CDR3 protein are joined into one entry that keeps the most common DNA and genes. This sample lists hundreds of thousands of distinct CDR3 sequences; approximately 25% were detected once. The biggest ten clones account for 8% of the sample. The specimen was CD8+ T cells from PBMCs. The receptors originated from a human donor in good health (CMV status not recorded). Some clones in this sample may be carry-over from other donors' samples.

This clonotype was detected only once. This sequence joins TRBV4-1 and TRBJ2-7; a possible D gene is TRBD2 (7 bases). This CDR3 contains 16 residues. Germline assignment: CDR1 MGHRA and CDR2 YSYEKL. The V end was cut by 2 bases, the J end by 4 bases, with 18 bases between. This CDR3 reads CASSQFVGGAYYEQYV. DNA for the CDR3: TGCGCCAGCAGCCAATTCGTGGGGGGGGCGTATTACGAGCAGTACGTC.

The chain couples TRBV13 to TRBJ2-7, with D maybe TRBD1 (5 bases). The V gene's germline CDR1 is PRHDT and CDR2 FYEKMQ (reference sequence). The CDR3 is 13 residues long. The germline V and J ends were trimmed by 5 bases and 1 base, with 9 bases remaining between them. The CDR3 sequence: CASSLRVSYEQYF. The CDR3 DNA is TGTGCCAGCAGCCTCAGGGTTTCCTACGAGCAGTACTTC.

The V gene is TRBV15, the J gene TRBJ2-1, with TRBD2 identical over 8 bases. The CDR3 spans 18 residues. Germline CDR1 reads LNHNV; CDR2 reads YYDKDF (reference sequence). J was trimmed by 7 bases and V by 4 bases; bases with no gene match: 18. This CDR3 reads CATSTLWTSTPLRNEQFF. The CDR3 DNA follows: TGTGCCACCAGCACCCTTTGGACTAGCACCCCACTCAGGAATGAGCAGTTCTTC. Full variable domain (remainder filled in from reference TRBV15 and TRBJ2-1): DAMVIQNPRYQVTQFGKPVTLSCSQTLNHNVMYWYQQKSSQAPKLLFHYYDKDFNNEADTPDNFQSRRPNTSFCFLDIRSPGLGDTAMYLCATSTLWTSTPLRNEQFFGPGTRLTVL.

In its sample, this clonotype was seen a few times. A read error may explain this, as a much larger clone is one base away. The chain links TRBV14 to TRBJ2-2; 9 bases match TRBD1. Germline V lookup: CDR1 SGHDN, CDR2 FVKESK. With V trimmed by 3 bases and J by 3 bases, 2 bases remained unmatched. This CDR3 spans 15 amino acids. The CDR3 sequence is CASSHWDRDTGELFF. In nucleotides, the CDR3 is TGTGCCAGCAGCCACTGGGACAGGGACACCGGGGAGCTGTTTTTT.

The chain couples TRBV29-1 to TRBJ2-1; 10 bases are a match to TRBD1. This CDR3 contains 13 residues. Germline trimming cut 6 bases from V and 3 bases from J; bases unmatched to any gene: 2. CDR1 is SQVTM and CDR2 is ANQGSEA in the germline V gene. CDR3 in DNA: TGCAGCGTGGACAGGGGGTTCTACAATGAGCAGTTCTTC. Amino acids: CSVDRGFYNEQFF.

This clonotype turned up a few times. This sequence joins TRBV6-5 and TRBJ2-3; D not resolved. The CDR3 runs 11 residues. Trimming pared 7 bases from V and 6 bases from J, leaving 8 bases between. Looked up from germline, CDR1 is MNHEY and CDR2 is SVGAGI. The CDR3 protein is CASTGPDTQYF. CDR3 nucleotide sequence: TGTGCCAGCACTGGCCCCGATACGCAGTATTTT.

CDR3 residues: CANAGTGGNGYTF. In nucleotides, the CDR3 is TGTGCCAACGCCGGGACAGGGGGTAATGGCTACACCTTC. The chain uses TRBV6-6 and TRBJ1-2, with TRBD1 identical over 11 bases. The CDR3 runs 13 residues. Looked up from germline, CDR1 is MNHNY and CDR2 is SVGAGI (reference sequence). V was clipped by 10 bases and J by 6 bases; unmatched bases: 7.

The rearrangement uses TRBV10-3 and TRBJ2-1, with D possibly TRBD1 on 7 matching bases. Germline-derived CDR1 and CDR2 are ENHRY and SYGVKD. The V end lost 7 bases, the J end lost 4 bases, and 17 bases lay between the germline ends. The CDR3 runs 15 residues. The CDR3 nucleotides read TGTGCCATCACCTTCGACAGGGACTTGTACAATGAGCAGTTCTTC. It yields the protein CAITFDRDLYNEQFF.

This clonotype was observed a handful of times. The chain joins TRBV6-2 or TRBV6-3 to TRBJ2-7; TRBD2 agrees at 9 bases. V gave up 2 bases and J gave up 5 bases; unmatched junction bases: 4. The CDR3 totals 14 residues. Germline assignment: CDR1 MNHEY and CDR2 SVGEGT. This CDR3 reads CASSYAGTSNEQYV. CDR3 in DNA: TGTGCCAGCAGTTACGCCGGGACTAGCAACGAGCAGTACGTC.

In its sample, this clonotype was seen many times. The chain recombines TRBV12-3 or TRBV12-4 with TRBJ1-2; D remains ambiguous. Trimming took off 4 bases at V and 2 bases at J, with 11 bases between the two ends. The CDR3 covers 14 residues. The CDR3 loop is CASSSLPANYGYTF. The CDR3, as DNA: TGTGCCAGCAGTTCCCTGCCAGCCAACTATGGCTACACCTTC.

V usage is TRBV27 and J usage is TRBJ1-6; 8 positions match TRBD1. The CDR3 has 14 amino acids. Germline V gives CDR1 MNHEY, CDR2 SMNVEV (reference sequence). V was clipped by 6 bases and J by 9 bases; unmatched bases: 7. This CDR3 is CASRPGQVSSPLHF. CDR3 in DNA: TGTGCCAGCAGACCGGGACAGGTCAGTTCACCCCTCCACTTT.

This clonotype was counted many times. The chain uses TRBV7-8 and TRBJ2-7, with D possibly being TRBD2 (6 bases). The CDR3 is made up of 14 amino acids. The V end lost 10 bases, the J end lost 2 bases, and 18 bases lay between the germline ends. CDR1 is SGHVS, CDR2 FQNEAQ, per germline. The CDR3 loop is CATRVRGVPYEQYF. CDR3 bases: TGTGCCACCAGGGTACGCGGGGTTCCCTACGAGCAGTACTTC. Looking up the rest from reference TRBV7-8 and TRBJ2-7 gives the full variable domain: GAGVSQSPRYKVAKRGQDVALRCDPISGHVSLFWYQQALGQGPEFLTYFQNEAQLDKSGLPSDRFFAERPEGSVSTLKIQRTQQEDSAVYLCATRVRGVPYEQYFGPGTRLTVT.

This clonotype was observed at least ten times. V usage is TRBV7-2 and J usage is TRBJ1-5, with D hard to call. Germline loops: CDR1 SGHTA, CDR2 FQGNSA. This CDR3 contains 15 residues. V lost 5 bases to trimming and J lost 5 bases, with 16 bases between them. The CDR3 spells CASSVNRALHQPQHF. In DNA, the CDR3 is TGTGCCAGCAGCGTTAACCGGGCCCTACATCAGCCCCAGCATTTT.

This clonotype was recorded a few times. The V call is TRBV6-6, the J call TRBJ1-5; tentative D call: TRBD1 (5 bases). The CDR3 runs 19 residues. V lost 3 bases to trimming and J lost 2 bases, with 23 bases between them. CDR1 MNHNY and CDR2 SVGAGI come from the germline V gene (reference sequence). CDR3 nucleotides: TGTGCCAGCAGTTATTTGCACGCAGGGCCCTCTACTCGCAATCAGCCCCAGCATTTT. This encodes CASSYLHAGPSTRNQPQHF.

This clonotype was observed at least ten times. The chain carries TRBV28 and TRBJ2-3; D remains unclear. The CDR3 sequence is 13 residues long. Trimming shortened V by 5 bases and J by 8 bases, and 14 bases separated the two germline ends. The germline CDR1 and CDR2 sequences are MDHEN and SYDVKM. The CDR3 protein is CASSPFSPGTQYF. The CDR3, as DNA: TGTGCCAGCAGTCCCTTTTCACCGGGTACGCAGTATTTT. Looking up the rest from reference TRBV28 and TRBJ2-3 gives the full variable domain: DVKVTQSSRYLVKRTGEKVFLECVQDMDHENMFWYRQDPGLGLRLIYFSYDVKMKEKGDIPEGYSVSREKKERFSLILESASTNQTSMYLCASSPFSPGTQYFGPGTRLTVL.

This clonotype was observed many times. The chain recombines TRBV25-1 with TRBJ2-5; maybe TRBD2 (6 bases). The CDR3 spans 13 residues. CDR1 and CDR2 (germline): MGHDK, SYGVNS. Between the trimmed V and J ends, which lost 2 bases and 7 bases, there was a span of 11 bases. In nucleotides, the CDR3 is TGTGCCAGCAGTGAAAATGGGGGGTGGACCCAGTACTTC. Encoded protein: CASSENGGWTQYF.

Concerning this clonotype itself: Given a much more abundant clone one base away, this may be a read error. The conserved final phenylalanine or tryptophan is absent from the CDR3, which likely points to a read error. The chain carries TRBV7-9 and TRBJ2-7, with D perhaps TRBD1 or TRBD2 (6 bases each). This CDR3 comprises 18 residues. Trimming removed 6 bases at V and 2 bases at J, with 26 bases between. CDR1 and CDR2 from the germline V gene are SEHNR and FQNEAQ (reference sequence). The CDR3 spells CASSTSRDTSWGTYEQYL. In DNA form, the CDR3 reads TGTGCCAGCAGTACCTCGCGGGACACCTCCTGGGGAACCTACGAGCAGTACCTC.

This clonotype was picked up many times. The V gene is TRBV7-2, the J gene TRBJ2-1; the D gene is possibly TRBD2 (7 bases). Trimming shortened V by 3 bases and J by 1 base, and 19 bases separated the two germline ends. The CDR3 loop spans 18 amino acids. CDR1 SGHTA and CDR2 FQGNSA come from the germline V gene. CDR3 sequence reads: CASSFHLGGGASYNEQFF. The CDR3 DNA reads as TGTGCCAGCAGCTTTCACCTCGGCGGGGGCGCGTCCTACAATGAGCAGTTCTTC. Full variable domain (remainder filled in from reference TRBV7-2 and TRBJ2-1): GAGVSQSPSNKVTEKGKDVELRCDPISGHTALYWYRQSLGQGLEFLIYFQGNSAPDKSGLPSDRFSAERTGGSVSTLTIQRTQQEDSAVYLCASSFHLGGGASYNEQFFGPGTRLTVL.

J is TRBJ2-1 and V is TRBV6-1, with D perhaps matching TRBD2 (6 bases). V was clipped by 3 bases and J by 7 bases, with 16 bases between them. From germline, CDR1 is MNHNS and CDR2 SASEGT. This CDR3 region has 15 residues. The CDR3 DNA sequence: TGTGCCAGCAGTGACGGGACCGTCGCGGGGAATGAGCAGTTCTTC. Translated, it gives CASSDGTVAGNEQFF.

In this sample, this clonotype turned up a few times. The V and J genes are TRBV20-1 and TRBJ1-5, with a possible D match to TRBD1 (5 bases). Germline-derived CDR1 and CDR2 are DFQATT and SNEGSKA (reference sequence). The length of the CDR3 is 14 residues. The chain's CDR3 is CSAIDRNSNQPQHF. CDR3 coding DNA: TGCAGCGCAATAGACAGAAATAGCAATCAGCCCCAGCATTTT.